This note documents a single TCR beta chain sequence. One junction end disagrees with the germline gene, perhaps due to a read error. This record belongs to a study of blood T cell repertoires in COVID-19. Study in general: Sources were T cells, B-cell-depleted T cells, or PBMCs; the material itself was cDNA or gDNA.

Libraries were prepared by immunoSEQ multiplex PCR; TCRdb keeps only in-frame clonotypes and omits some of them. The sample includes about 160,000 clones, approximately 81% seen only once; the top ten take 3% to 4%. The CDR3 covers 14 residues. Germline V lookup: CDR1 MNHEY, CDR2 SVGAGI. This receptor was obtained from a human donor with acute or convalescent COVID-19. The donor label of this sample is uncertain. The sequencing input was peripheral blood. V gene TRBV6-5 combines with J gene TRBJ1-1; possibly TRBD1 for D (5 bases). The CDR3 is CASSNSWGGTEAFF. The CDR3 bases are TGTGCCAGCAGTAACTCATGGGGGGGGACTGAAGCTTTCTTT.